The clone carrying this T cell receptor beta chain was seen at least ten times. The data belong to a study of early T cells in non-severe SARS-CoV-2 infection. Turning to the study itself: Chains from this unsorted whole-blood bulk RNA could not be paired.

TCRdb ran MiXCR on the 5' RACE reads and lists one entry per CDR3 protein. The sample includes fewer than 100,000 distinct CDR3 sequences, over 9% of them seen just once. CDR3 size: 13 residues. The V end lost 6 bases, the J end lost 8 bases, and 11 bases lay between the germline ends. Germline V lookup: CDR1 KGHSH, CDR2 LQKENI. Specimen: whole blood. The receptor's source is an adult who was a healthcare worker with PCR-confirmed SARS-CoV-2 infection or an uninfected control (not recorded which). The V gene is TRBV18, the J gene TRBJ1-6; possible D gene TRBD1, 5 bases. The chain's CDR3 is CASSLRGDSPLHF. In DNA, the CDR3 is TGTGCCAGCTCCCTACGGGGGGATTCACCCCTCCACTTT.